The next 2 T cell receptor beta chains were all read from a single sample in a study of blood T cell repertoires in COVID-19. Using immunoSEQ multiplex PCR, the repertoire was profiled, and TCRdb retains in-frame clones only, with some absent. The top ten clones hold 4% to 5% of a sample with around 130,000 clones, approximately 80% of them seen once. Sequenced: peripheral blood. The source is an older woman with acute or convalescent COVID-19.

V usage is TRBV5-1 and J usage is TRBJ1-2; 7 bases map to TRBD1. The ends lost 0 bases at V and 5 bases at J; junction bases unmatched: 4. Germline V CDR1 and CDR2: SGHRS, YFSETQ. The CDR3 spans 14 residues. CDR3 DNA: TGCGCCAGCAGCTTGGAGGTGACAGGGTATGGCTACACCTTC. Protein product: CASSLEVTGYGYTF.

The genes are TRBV6-5 and TRBJ1-1; TRBD1 aligns across 9 bases. Losses at the gene ends were 1 base for V and 2 bases for J; bases not matched to a gene: 5. The CDR3 is 16 residues long. The V gene's germline CDR1 is MNHEY and CDR2 SVGAGI. CDR3 DNA: TGTGCCAGCAGTTACTTACCGGGACAGGGAAACACTGAAGCTTTCTTT. This gives the protein CASSYLPGQGNTEAFF.